The TCR beta chain under discussion was sequenced for a study of blood T cell repertoires in COVID-19. Study-level information: Sites across the United States, Italy and Spain contributed samples from acute and convalescent COVID-19.

Sequencing was performed with immunoSEQ multiplex PCR; in TCRdb, only in-frame clones are kept and a portion is missing. The data contain 100,000 or so clones, about nine tenths of them singletons. Per germline, CDR1 SGHAT and CDR2 FQNNGV. Deletions cut 6 bases from V and 7 bases from J, with 13 bases between. This CDR3 has 14 amino acids. The sequenced material came from peripheral blood. This receptor was identified in a man between 60 and 75 years old with acute or convalescent COVID-19. The rearrangement uses TRBV11-2 and TRBJ1-6; tentatively, D is TRBD1 (5 bases). The CDR3 loop is CASRVGGENSPLHF. The CDR3 DNA follows: TGTGCCAGCAGAGTCGGGGGGGAAAATTCACCCCTCCACTTT.